This TCR beta chain originates from a study of early T cells in non-severe SARS-CoV-2 infection. Across the study: The authors sequenced bulk RNA from unsorted whole blood, leaving chains unpaired.

Study findings and constraints: Anti-spike CD8 responses were favored by VDJdb matching, which missed private and CD4 specificities.

This clonotype occurred many times. What it recognizes is unknown. Unique molecular identifiers were affixed to single, distinct cDNA molecules. MiXCR, applied by TCRdb to the 5' RACE reads, yields one record per CDR3 protein. The table lists some 53,000 distinct CDR3 sequences, around 7.5% of them singletons. The CDR3 runs to 15 residues. The germline V gene has CDR1 MGHRA and CDR2 YSYEKL. Between the trimmed V and J ends, which lost 2 bases and 4 bases, there was a span of 11 bases. The TCR comes from an adult who was a healthcare worker with PCR-confirmed SARS-CoV-2 infection or an uninfected control (not recorded which). The V and J genes are TRBV4-1 and TRBJ1-4; D is unclear. Material for sequencing was whole blood. CDR3 in DNA: TGCGCCAGCAGCCAATATGATCTGGTTAATGAAAAACTGTTTTTT. Amino acid sequence: CASSQYDLVNEKLFF.